The T cell receptor (beta chain) described here comes from a study of glioma-infiltrating T cells. In the study overall: Glioblastomas were WHO grade IV, sampled at first diagnosis; low-grade were grade II. Dexamethasone exposure before glioma surgery was limited to six or fewer days.

This clonotype was observed a handful of times. Per germline, CDR1 MGHRA and CDR2 YSYEKL. The CDR3 loop spans 19 amino acids. V lost 4 bases, J lost 0 bases, and 11 bases stayed unmatched. Using RNA template, CDR3s of TCR alpha and beta were amplified with iRepertoire arm-PCR. Input was roughly 85-400 ng of tissue mRNA or PBMC total RNA. TCRdb re-derived calls from the multiplex PCR reads in MiXCR, one entry per CDR3 protein. In the table there are more than 350,000 distinct CDR3 sequences, around 38% of which are singletons. This TCR came from a human donor with low-grade glioma or glioblastoma, undergoing nonglioma brain surgery, or in good health (not recorded which). Material: glioma tissue, nonneoplastic brain tissue, or PBMCs (not recorded which). The V and J genes are TRBV4-1 and TRBJ2-6, with TRBD2 identical over 8 bases. The CDR3 sequence is CASSRGISGMSSGANVLTF. The CDR3 DNA follows: TGCGCCAGCAGCCGCGGTATTAGCGGGATGAGCTCTGGGGCCAACGTCCTGACTTTC.